This T cell receptor beta chain comes out of a study of cytomegalovirus exposure and HLA in healthy donors. Study-level information: One earlier analysis, a look at around 170 million T cells, found roughly 110 million unique TCR beta sequences. Broader study findings: As confirmed in vitro, three CMV-associated chains were specific for CMV antigens. A link between a missense DCLRE1C variant and TCR beta V- and J-gene trimming emerged from a later analysis.

This clone was seen a handful of times. The antigen remains undetermined. An end of the junction differs from the germline gene, which may be a read error. 60 Vbeta and 13 Jbeta primers were used in PCR. Here immunoSEQ multiplex PCR was the method, and the copy in TCRdb shows in-frame clones only, minus some. This sample has some 200,000 clones, with 82% found just once. Sampled while nominally healthy, donors likely had unrecorded immune exposures. CDR3 length equals 18 residues. Per germline, CDR1 SEHNR and CDR2 FQNEAQ (reference sequence). This chain joins TRBV7-9 and TRBJ2-1; TRBD1 aligns across 9 bases. This TCR was recovered from a woman aged 40 to 50 in good health and CMV-seronegative. The sequencing input was PBMCs. This CDR3 is CSSSSTVLRDRVGNEQFF. For the CDR3, the DNA is TGTTCCAGCAGCTCAACGGTTCTCCGGGACAGGGTAGGCAATGAGCAGTTCTTC.